This T cell receptor (beta chain) was documented in a study of blood T cell repertoires in COVID-19. As for the study in general: Donors in the United States, Italy and Spain gave samples during acute or convalescent COVID-19. In each case, the material was cDNA or gDNA derived from T cells, B-cell-depleted T cells, or PBMCs.

The germline V gene encodes CDR1 SNHLY and CDR2 FYNNEI. Germline trimming cut 7 bases from V and 2 bases from J; bases unmatched to any gene: 3. This CDR3 is built from 14 residues. As processed by the authors: Nucleated cell counts were estimated from reference gene primer amplification. Here immunoSEQ multiplex PCR was the method, and the copy in TCRdb shows in-frame clones only, minus some. V, J and clone size reflect that table, while D and trimming were determined from the DNA. The sample lists about 270,000 clones; approximately 80% were seen once. The receptor comes from a woman aged 45 to 65 with active or convalescent COVID-19. Sample: peripheral blood. The J gene is TRBJ1-3, the V gene TRBV2, with 9 positions matching TRBD1. The CDR3 spells CASTGTGPGNTIYF. The CDR3 nucleotides are TGTGCCAGCACCGGGACAGGGCCTGGAAACACCATATATTTT.